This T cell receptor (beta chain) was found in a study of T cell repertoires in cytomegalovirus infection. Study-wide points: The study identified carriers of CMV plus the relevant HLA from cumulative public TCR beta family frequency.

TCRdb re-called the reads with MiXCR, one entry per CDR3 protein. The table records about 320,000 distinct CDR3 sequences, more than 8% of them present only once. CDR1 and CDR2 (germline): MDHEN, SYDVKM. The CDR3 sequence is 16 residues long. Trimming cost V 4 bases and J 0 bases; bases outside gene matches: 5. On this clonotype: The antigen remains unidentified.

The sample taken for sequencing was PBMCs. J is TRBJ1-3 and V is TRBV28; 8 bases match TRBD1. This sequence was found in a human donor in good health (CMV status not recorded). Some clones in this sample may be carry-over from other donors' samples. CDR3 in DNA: TGTGCCAGCAGTTCCCGGGACAGGTACTCTGGAAACACCATATATTTT. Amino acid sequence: CASSSRDRYSGNTIYF.